This T cell receptor (beta chain) was captured in a study of beta chain features in type 1 diabetes. Expressed TCRB transcripts were sequenced after all isolated RNA was converted to cDNA. The data were produced by immunoSEQ multiplex PCR, yet TCRdb's version contains in-frame clones alone and is incomplete. The table includes around 500,000 clones, over 25% detected once. The V gene's germline CDR1 is SGHRS and CDR2 YFSETQ. V lost 0 bases, J lost 4 bases, and 11 bases lay in between. This CDR3 spans 15 amino acids. The gene calls are TRBV5-1 and TRBJ2-1, with D maybe TRBD1 (6 bases). Sequences were obtained from naive CD4+ T cells from blood. The source of this sequence is a man younger than 35 in good health. The CDR3 DNA reads as TGCGCCAGCAGCTTGGACAGGGCCGGTTACAATGAGCAGTTCTTC. This encodes CASSLDRAGYNEQFF.